The clone carrying this TCR beta chain was recorded many times. This record comes from a study of early T cells in non-severe SARS-CoV-2 infection. Germline V gene lookup returns CDR1 SGHNT and CDR2 YYREEE (reference sequence). The length of the CDR3 is 15 residues. V lost 6 bases to trimming and J lost 7 bases, with 19 bases between them. MiXCR was run by TCRdb on the 5' RACE reads, yielding one entry per CDR3 protein. Among approximately 97,000 distinct CDR3 sequences listed, about 12% were seen once. The specimen was whole blood. This TCR came from an adult who was a healthcare worker with PCR-confirmed SARS-CoV-2 infection or an uninfected control (not recorded which). V is TRBV5-4 and J is TRBJ2-2, with TRBD2 as a possible D gene (5 bases). CDR3 DNA sequence: TGTGCCAGCACCACCCAGCTAGCCATAAACGGGGAGCTGTTTTTT. It specifies CASTTQLAINGELFF.